A single sample is the source of the 27 T cell receptor beta chains below, sequenced in a study of PD-1 blockade in classical Hodgkin lymphoma. Sequencing used immunoSEQ multiplex PCR; TCRdb keeps in-frame clones, though not all of them. The repertoire includes about 21,000 clones, 68% of them detected once, and 5.8% sits in the top ten. Every patient experienced relapse after autologous stem cell transplantation, and brentuximab vedotin exposure varied. The specimen comprised peripheral blood mononuclear cells (PBMCs), sampled at baseline. The receptors were gathered from a human donor with classical Hodgkin lymphoma.

This chain connects TRBV5-1 to TRBJ2-2; possibly TRBD1 for D (5 bases). Germline V gene sequence: CDR1 SGHRS, CDR2 YFSETQ. V lost 1 base and J 15 bases, leaving 19 bases between the germline ends. The CDR3 spans 14 residues. The CDR3 coding sequence is TGCGCCAGCAGCTTGAGGGCAGGGTCTTTTGGCTTGTTTTTT. The encoded protein is CASSLRAGSFGLFF.

The CDR3 region has the DNA TGTGCCAGCAGCTTCGGGACAGGGGGCACATACGAGCAGTACTTC. Translating it yields CASSFGTGGTYEQYF. V and J are TRBV7-9 and TRBJ2-7, with 12 bases identical to TRBD1. The CDR3 length is 15 residues. With 3 bases clipped from V and 4 bases from J, the junction kept 4 bases outside the gene matches. CDR1 SEHNR and CDR2 FQNEAQ come from the germline V gene (reference sequence).

By its share, this clone is medium-sized. V is TRBV19 and J is TRBJ1-5, with D perhaps TRBD1 (6 bases). The CDR3 is 15 amino acids. V lost 5 bases and J 4 bases, leaving 15 bases between the germline ends. Germline CDR1 reads LNHDA; CDR2 reads SQIVND (reference sequence). The CDR3 here is CASSESGTPNQPQHF. The CDR3 nucleotides are TGTGCCAGTAGTGAATCCGGGACACCTAATCAGCCCCAGCATTTT.

This CDR3 is CASSERGETQYF. CDR3 DNA: TGCGCCAGCAGTGAAAGGGGAGAGACCCAGTACTTC. The chain is built from TRBV10-2 and TRBJ2-5, with D possibly matching TRBD1 (5 bases). CDR3 size: 12 residues. Trimming took 3 bases from V and 4 from J, leaving 6 bases between them. CDR1 WSHSY and CDR2 SAAADI come from the germline V gene.

The J gene is TRBJ2-1, the V gene TRBV5-1, with TRBD2 identical over 7 bases. Germline CDR1 reads SGHRS; CDR2 reads YFSETQ. V lost 4 bases and J lost 4; bases outside the gene matches: 11. The CDR3 consists of 16 residues. In nucleotides, the CDR3 is TGCGCCAGCAGCCTGCAGGTGGGGGGGACTTACAATGAGCAGTTCTTC. This encodes CASSLQVGGTYNEQFF.

The rearrangement uses TRBV29-1 and TRBJ2-3; 10 nucleotides line up with TRBD2. The CDR3 runs 14 residues. CDR1 SQVTM and CDR2 ANQGSEA come from the germline V gene. The trim removed 7 bases at V and 4 bases at J, leaving 8 bases unmatched. The CDR3 coding sequence is TGCAGCGGACTTGGGACTAGCGACGCAGATACGCAGTATTTT. The encoded protein is CSGLGTSDADTQYF.

The gene calls are TRBV9 and TRBJ1-1, with 7 bases matching TRBD1. Germline-derived CDR1 and CDR2 are SGDLS and YYNGEE. This CDR3 spans 14 amino acids. The junction had 3 bases not matched to a gene; V was cut back by 3 bases and J by 1 base. The CDR3 DNA follows: TGTGCCAGCAGCGCCCGACAGGGGAACACTGAAGCTTTCTTT. Translating gives CASSARQGNTEAFF.

This sequence joins TRBV29-1 and TRBJ2-5, with TRBD2 matching 12 bases. Germline V gives CDR1 SQVTM, CDR2 ANQGSEA. With 6 bases clipped from V and 1 base from J, the junction kept 3 bases outside the gene matches. The CDR3 contains 14 residues. CDR3 coding DNA: TGCAGCGTAACTAGCGGGGGGACCCAAGAGACCCAGTACTTC. Amino acid sequence: CSVTSGGTQETQYF.

With regard to this clone: The identical CDR3 is also encoded by other nucleotide sequences in the sample. This sequence joins TRBV15 and TRBJ1-5; possibly TRBD1 for D (5 bases). CDR3 size: 16 residues. V was cut by 0 bases and J by 0 bases, with 9 bases left in between. The germline CDR1 and CDR2 sequences are LNHNV and YYDKDF (reference sequence). CDR3 residues: CATSRDEGRSNQPQHF. The CDR3 nucleotides read TGTGCCACCAGCAGAGATGAGGGGCGTAGCAATCAGCCCCAGCATTTT.

The chain recombines TRBV4-1 with TRBJ1-2; 7 bases map to TRBD1. CDR1 and CDR2 from the germline V gene are MGHRA and YSYEKL. The trim removed 4 bases at V and 2 bases at J, leaving 7 bases unmatched. The CDR3 is made up of 15 amino acids. The CDR3 spells CASSPPGRGNYGYTF. Here the CDR3 DNA reads TGCGCCAGCAGCCCACCGGGCAGGGGGAACTATGGCTACACCTTC.

This chain joins TRBV7-2 and TRBJ1-1; D might be TRBD1 (6 bases). This CDR3 comprises 14 residues. Germline-derived CDR1 and CDR2 are SGHTA and FQGNSA. V was trimmed by 4 bases and J by 3 bases, leaving 12 bases between them. The DNA for the CDR3 is TGTGCCAGCAGCTCGCCGGGACACTACACTGAAGCTTTCTTT. As protein: CASSSPGHYTEAFF.

Regarding this clone: An end of the junction does not agree with germline; a read error may underlie this. The J gene is TRBJ2-7, the V gene TRBV28; 11 nucleotides match TRBD1. The CDR3 runs 13 residues. Germline CDR1 is MDHEN and CDR2 is SYDVKM. The CDR3 region is CASSSPLPGQGVF. The CDR3 region has the DNA TGTGCCAGCAGTTCCCCTCTTCCGGGACAGGGGGTTTTC.

J is TRBJ2-7 and V is TRBV10-1, with no clear D. Trimming stripped 5 bases from V and 4 bases from J, with 18 bases between. Germline CDR1 reads WNHNN; CDR2 reads SYGVQD (reference sequence). The CDR3 contains 15 residues. As DNA, the CDR3 is TGCGCCAGCAGTAGAGATTTAGGGTCATTGTACGAGCAGTACTTC. This gives the protein CASSRDLGSLYEQYF.

This chain connects TRBV19 to TRBJ1-5; D might be TRBD1 (5 bases). The CDR3 extends over 15 amino acids. V shed 3 bases and J shed 4 bases, with 13 bases lying between them. Germline loops: CDR1 LNHDA, CDR2 SQIVND (reference sequence). Here the CDR3 reads CASSIWAGSNQPQHF. The CDR3 coding sequence is TGTGCCAGTAGTATTTGGGCAGGGAGTAATCAGCCCCAGCATTTT. Together with reference TRBV19 and TRBJ1-5, the CDR3 gives the full variable domain: DGGITQSPKYLFRKEGQNVTLSCEQNLNHDAMYWYRQDPGQGLRLIYYSQIVNDFQKGDIAEGYSVSREKKESFPLTVTSAQKNPTAFYLCASSIWAGSNQPQHFGDGTRLSIL.

CDR3 region: CASSLAGRAETQYF. The CDR3 DNA reads as TGTGCCAGCAGCTTGGCAGGAAGGGCGGAGACCCAGTACTTC. The rearrangement links TRBV5-6 to TRBJ2-5; D ambiguous. V lost 0 bases and J lost 5, with 11 bases in between. The CDR3 spans 14 residues. The germline V gene has CDR1 SGHDT and CDR2 YYEEEE.

The rearrangement uses TRBV6-1 and TRBJ2-2; 8 bases map to TRBD2. The CDR3 is 16 residues long. Germline CDR1 and CDR2: MNHNS and SASEGT. J gave up 7 bases and V 1 base, and 8 bases lay outside the gene matches. CDR3 in DNA: TGTGCCAGCAGTGAAGGACTCATAGCGGGAATCGGGGAGCTGTTTTTT. Protein sequence: CASSEGLIAGIGELFF.

By share of the sample, this clone is medium-sized. This rearrangement joins TRBV28 to TRBJ2-7; D may correspond to TRBD1 or TRBD2 (5 bases each). CDR3 length: 15 residues. In germline, CDR1 is MDHEN, CDR2 SYDVKM. Trimming took off 7 bases at V and 1 base at J, with 17 bases between the two ends. The CDR3 region is CASNGGPSGSYEQYF. In nucleotides, the CDR3 is TGTGCCAGCAATGGGGGACCCAGTGGGTCCTACGAGCAGTACTTC.

The chain recombines TRBV28 with TRBJ2-1; 7 nucleotides align to TRBD2. This CDR3 is built from 15 residues. Germline values: CDR1 MDHEN, CDR2 SYDVKM. With V trimmed by 4 bases and J by 5 bases, 8 bases remained unmatched. CDR3 coding DNA: TGTGCCAGCAGTTCTCTGCCTAGCGGCGACAATGAGCAGTTCTTC. Its protein is CASSSLPSGDNEQFF.

The rearrangement joins TRBV19 to TRBJ2-3; TRBD2 matches at 12 bases. Germline loops: CDR1 LNHDA, CDR2 SQIVND (reference sequence). V shed 6 bases and J 3 bases; nucleotides not matched to a gene: 1. The CDR3 loop spans 14 amino acids. Here the CDR3 reads CASRGLAGTDTQYF. CDR3 DNA: TGTGCCAGTAGAGGACTAGCGGGAACAGATACGCAGTATTTT.

This chain links TRBV2 with TRBJ2-1, with 9 bases fitting TRBD2. This CDR3 is built from 16 residues. Unmatched junction bases numbered 13, after V lost 10 bases and J lost 3 bases. Germline loops: CDR1 SNHLY, CDR2 FYNNEI. CDR3 sequence reads: CATVGDSGGLYNEQFF. CDR3 bases: TGTGCCACCGTGGGGGATAGCGGGGGCCTCTACAATGAGCAGTTCTTC.

This clone was detected only a few times. The chain uses TRBV19 and TRBJ2-7; 11 bases are a match to TRBD1. From germline, CDR1 is LNHDA and CDR2 SQIVND (reference sequence). Unmatched junction bases numbered 3, after V lost 6 bases and J lost 2 bases. There are 14 residues in the CDR3. The CDR3 region has the DNA TGTGCCAGTAGCTCGGGACAGGGGGCCTACGAGCAGTACTTC. Translating gives CASSSGQGAYEQYF.

V gene TRBV7-9 combines with J gene TRBJ1-2, with D possibly being TRBD1 (6 bases). The germline V gene has CDR1 SEHNR and CDR2 FQNEAQ (reference sequence). The CDR3 contains 13 residues. V was clipped by 5 bases and J by 6 bases, with 13 bases between them. The chain's CDR3 is CASSGGLRDGYTF. Here the CDR3 DNA reads TGTGCCAGCAGCGGGGGGCTCAGAGATGGCTACACCTTC.

The chain carries TRBV2 and TRBJ1-5, with D possibly being TRBD1 (6 bases). V gave up 10 bases and J gave up 3 bases, with 16 bases separating them. The CDR3 has 14 amino acids. Per the germline V gene, CDR1 is SNHLY and CDR2 is FYNNEI. The CDR3 here is CATRQEDINQPQHF. CDR3 in DNA: TGTGCCACCCGACAGGAGGATATCAATCAGCCCCAGCATTTT.

The rearrangement joins TRBV28 to TRBJ1-4, with D unclear. CDR1 and CDR2 from the germline V gene are MDHEN and SYDVKM. V was shortened by 7 bases and J by 4 bases, with 10 bases between the two germline ends. The CDR3 is made up of 13 amino acids. As DNA, the CDR3 is TGTGCCAGCAAAGGAGGTCATAATGAAAAACTGTTTTTT. It translates to CASKGGHNEKLFF.

The chain joins TRBV28 to TRBJ2-7; D is possibly TRBD2 (5 bases). This CDR3 comprises 14 residues. Germline V gene lookup returns CDR1 MDHEN and CDR2 SYDVKM. V lost 6 bases and J 0 bases, leaving 12 bases between the germline ends. CDR3 nucleotides: TGTGCCAGCAGAGATTCGGGGAGCTCCTACGAGCAGTACTTC. Translating it yields CASRDSGSSYEQYF.

The rearrangement joins TRBV6-7 to TRBJ2-5, with D hard to call. TRBV6-7 belongs to the ORF category, with a function that is uncertain. This CDR3 is built from 16 residues. Trimming removed 2 bases at V and 5 bases at J, with 18 bases between. The CDR3 protein is CASSYKLTSWRETQYF. The CDR3 DNA is TGTGCCAGCAGTTACAAACTCACCTCCTGGCGGGAGACCCAGTACTTC.

The V and J genes are TRBV7-7 and TRBJ2-3, with 7 bases aligning to TRBD2. The CDR3 is 15 residues long. The germline gives CDR1 SSHAT, CDR2 FNYEAQ (reference sequence). With 0 bases clipped from V and 2 bases from J, the junction kept 2 bases outside the gene matches. The CDR3 nucleotides read TGTGCCAGCAGCTTAGCGGGGGGGACCACAGATACGCAGTATTTT. It specifies CASSLAGGTTDTQYF.